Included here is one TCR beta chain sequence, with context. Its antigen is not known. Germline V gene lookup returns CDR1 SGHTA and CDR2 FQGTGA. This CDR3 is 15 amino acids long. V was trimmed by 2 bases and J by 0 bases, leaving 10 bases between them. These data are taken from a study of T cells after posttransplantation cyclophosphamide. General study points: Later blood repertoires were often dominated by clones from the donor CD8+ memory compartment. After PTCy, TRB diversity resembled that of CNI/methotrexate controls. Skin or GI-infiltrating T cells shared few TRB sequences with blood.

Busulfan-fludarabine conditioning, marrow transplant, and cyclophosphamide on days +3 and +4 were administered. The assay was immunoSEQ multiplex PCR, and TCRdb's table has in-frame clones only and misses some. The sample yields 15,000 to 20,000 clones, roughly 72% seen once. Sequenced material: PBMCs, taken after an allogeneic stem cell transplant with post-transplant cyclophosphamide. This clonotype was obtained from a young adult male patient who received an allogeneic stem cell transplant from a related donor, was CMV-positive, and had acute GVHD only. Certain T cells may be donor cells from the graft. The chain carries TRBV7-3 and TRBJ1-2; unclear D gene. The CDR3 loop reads CASSLVGEANYGYTF. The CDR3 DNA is TGTGCCAGCAGCTTAGTCGGAGAAGCTAACTATGGCTACACCTTC.